A selection of T cell receptor beta chains follows, all from one sample in a study of post-analysis software for immune sequencing data. Each CDR3 protein is one row after TCRdb ran MiXCR on the PCR reads. The sample comprises some 800,000 distinct CDR3 sequences, 46% of which are singletons, and over 4.5% rests with the top ten. The sequencing sample was made of blood. The origin of the receptors is a girl between 10 and 17 years old with multiple sclerosis. The CDR3 runs from the conserved cysteine through the conserved F or W.

J: .
V: TRBV13
CDR3: CASSLGSGSRETQYF

J: TRBJ2-7
V: TRBV10-3
CDR3: CAISGLAGSSYEQYF

J: TRBJ1-2
V: TRBV6-6
CDR3: CASIPGTVNYGYTF

J: TRBJ2-3
V: TRBV6-4
CDR3: CASSEGTSPTDTQYF

J: TRBJ1-1
V: TRBV6-5
CDR3: CASSYMGVFGRGTEAFF

J: TRBJ1-5
V: TRBV2
CDR3: CASSALTGDQPQHF

J: TRBJ2-3
V: TRBV12-3/TRBV12-4
CDR3: CASSSPDRGGGRADTQYF

J: .
V: TRBV6-5
CDR3: CASSYVREGEQYF

J: TRBJ2-7
V: TRBV15
CDR3: CATSRGSQGTETPYF

J: TRBJ2-3
V: TRBV28
CDR3: CASSLLGLPADTQYF

J: .
V: TRBV6-1
CDR3: CASKGTNFAYEQYF

J: TRBJ2-1
V: TRBV7-3
CDR3: CASSRGVSLINEQFF

J: TRBJ2-1
V: TRBV6-5
CDR3: CASSQGGTGYNEQFF

J: TRBJ2-5
V: TRBV12-3/TRBV12-4
CDR3: CASSFGTVGETQYF

J: TRBJ2-1
V: TRBV12-3/TRBV12-4
CDR3: CASTGGYNEQFF

J: TRBJ2-1
V: TRBV29-1
CDR3: CSVPPEALNEQFF

J: TRBJ1-1
V: TRBV27
CDR3: CASSNNRWEAFF

J: TRBJ2-5
V: TRBV29-1
CDR3: CSVKGLAGRKETQYF

J: TRBJ1-2
V: TRBV27
CDR3: CASSLFGPRGYGYTF

J: .
V: TRBV4-1
CDR3: CASSQESSGSREQYF

J: TRBJ2-1
V: TRBV9
CDR3: CASSGQANEQFF

J: TRBJ1-1
V: TRBV6-1
CDR3: CASSGTVNTEAFF

J: TRBJ2-1
V: TRBV10-3
CDR3: CAISGTGEGNEQFF

J: TRBJ2-3
V: TRBV20-1
CDR3: CSAPERVTDTQYF

J: TRBJ2-7
V: TRBV28
CDR3: CASSLSGEPPQYF

J: TRBJ2-5
V: TRBV2
CDR3: CASRPGYNEQYF

J: TRBJ1-2
V: TRBV12-3/TRBV12-4
CDR3: CASSYREGYGYTF

J: TRBJ1-2
V: TRBV4-2
CDR3: CASSQASGGGGGGYTF

J: TRBJ2-3
V: TRBV9
CDR3: CASSVGLAGVGGTDTQYF

J: TRBJ2-7
V: TRBV7-2
CDR3: CASSLASSGLYEQYF

J: TRBJ2-7
V: TRBV12-3/TRBV12-4
CDR3: CASSGRESGPFEQYF

J: TRBJ2-1
V: TRBV12-3/TRBV12-4
CDR3: CASSPIAGDSYNEQFF

J: TRBJ2-1
V: TRBV11-2
CDR3: CASSLLKLSYNEQFF

J: TRBJ2-3
V: TRBV24-1
CDR3: CATSLAGGGDTQYF

J: .
V: TRBV20-1
CDR3: CSAPAIAGGGSEQYF

J: TRBJ2-1
V: TRBV3-1
CDR3: CASSQGYAYNEQFF

J: TRBJ2-1
V: TRBV9
CDR3: CASSVEGGNNEQFF

J: TRBJ2-3
V: TRBV5-6
CDR3: CASSATSGSSTDTQYF

J: TRBJ1-5
V: TRBV6-5
CDR3: CASRSDRGQPQHF

J: TRBJ2-5
V: TRBV6-1
CDR3: CASSDSPGGKETQYF

J: .
V: TRBV11-2
CDR3: CASSPLSGHREQYF

J: TRBJ2-1
V: TRBV7-9
CDR3: CASSDNPSYNEQFF

J: TRBJ2-5
V: TRBV5-1
CDR3: CASSLARGKQLGTQYF

J: TRBJ1-2
V: TRBV28
CDR3: CASSYSQGDYGYTF

J: TRBJ2-7
V: TRBV20-1
CDR3: CSAVLVGLLRQYF

J: TRBJ2-5
V: TRBV7-9
CDR3: CTSSFREVQYF

J: TRBJ2-1
V: TRBV6-5
CDR3: CASRDRGDYNEQFF

J: TRBJ2-7
V: TRBV7-2
CDR3: CASSLSTGGYEQYF

J: TRBJ2-4
V: TRBV7-9
CDR3: CASSLALGEGLSHIQYF

J: TRBJ1-1
V: TRBV29-1
CDR3: CSVEGVMGRMNTEAFF

J: TRBJ2-3
V: TRBV7-2
CDR3: CASSRSENTDTQYF

J: TRBJ2-7
V: TRBV6-1
CDR3: CASSGTGRVSYEQYF

J: TRBJ2-1
V: TRBV5-1
CDR3: CASREGEVYNEQFF

J: TRBJ2-7
V: TRBV27
CDR3: CASSTGLATYEQYF

J: TRBJ1-1
V: TRBV7-2
CDR3: CASSLVERTEAFF

J: TRBJ2-1
V: TRBV27
CDR3: CASSPTRPSGKNEQFF

J: TRBJ2-5
V: TRBV20-1
CDR3: CSARDGKQPQETQYF

J: TRBJ1-1
V: TRBV12-3/TRBV12-4
CDR3: CASRGQGDTEAFF

J: TRBJ1-2
V: TRBV7-9
CDR3: CASSMQDGYTF

J: TRBJ2-7
V: TRBV14
CDR3: CASSQDLIYEQYF